The rows below give T cell receptor beta chains drawn from one sample of a study of control samples from healthy donors and cancer patients. Profiling relied on immunoSEQ multiplex PCR, and the TCRdb table lists in-frame clones only, not all of them. Seen here are 130,000 or so clones, around nine tenths observed once, and the top ten hold roughly 3.1%. Sequenced: blood. The receptors come from a middle-aged man in good health. The CDR3 runs from the conserved cysteine through the conserved F or W. D genes are given only for firm matches. Part of the rows lack a size; the others show once, few, many or a class for expanded clones.

d_gene,v_gene,j_gene,abundance,CDR3aa,CDR3nt
.,TRBV18,TRBJ2-2,.,CASSPGQNTGELFF,TGTGCCAGCTCACCAGGACAGAACACCGGGGAGCTGTTTTTT
.,TRBV3-1/TRBV3-2,TRBJ1-5,.,CASSQGHLDLHQPQHF,TGTGCCAGCAGCCAAGGACACCTAGACCTTCATCAGCCCCAGCATTTT
.,TRBV18,TRBJ1-2,.,CASSPPAGSNYGYTF,TGTGCCAGCTCACCACCTGCAGGATCTAACTATGGCTACACCTTC
.,TRBV18,TRBJ2-5,few,CASSQTYQETQYF,TGTGCCAGCTCACAAACCTACCAAGAGACCCAGTACTTC
.,TRBV19,TRBJ2-7,few,CASSIRDGPYEQYF,TGTGCCAGTAGTATCCGGGACGGGCCCTACGAGCAGTACTTC
.,TRBV6-5,TRBJ1-2,.,CASLYRKYGYGYTF,TGTGCCAGCCTATATAGAAAGTATGGCTATGGCTACACCTTC
.,TRBV5-1,TRBJ1-4,few,CASSFIVPSDEKLFF,TGCGCCAGCAGCTTTATAGTACCCTCGGATGAAAAACTGTTTTTT
.,TRBV9,TRBJ2-6,.,CASSKEGKISGANVLTF,TGTGCCAGCAGCAAGGAGGGGAAGATTAGTGGGGCCAACGTCCTGACTTTC
.,TRBV18,TRBJ1-6,.,CASSPISLENSPLHF,TGTGCCAGCTCACCAATATCACTGGAAAATTCACCCCTCCACTTT
.,TRBV11-3,TRBJ1-6,.,CASSYRANNSPLHF,TGTGCCAGCAGCTACCGGGCTAATAATTCACCCCTCCACTTT
.,TRBV28,TRBJ1-5,.,CASMAGGAQPQHF,TGTGCCAGCATGGCTGGGGGAGCTCAGCCCCAGCATTTT
.,TRBV5-1,TRBJ2-7,.,CASSLYAGAMGVGYEQYF,TGCGCCAGCAGCTTGTATGCGGGTGCCATGGGTGTCGGCTACGAGCAGTACTTC
TRBD1,TRBV28,TRBJ2-2,.,CASSPRTGGELFF,TGTGCCAGCAGTCCAAGGACAGGCGGGGAGCTGTTTTTT
TRBD1,TRBV12-5,TRBJ2-5,.,CASGPDGYRGTEETQYF,TGTGCTAGTGGCCCTGATGGATACAGGGGGACGGAAGAGACCCAGTACTTC
TRBD1,TRBV5-1,TRBJ1-5,.,CASSLGQENQPQHF,TGCGCCAGCAGCCTTGGACAGGAAAATCAGCCCCAGCATTTT
TRBD2,TRBV5-4,TRBJ2-1,.,CASSSGLAKGGEQFF,TGTGCCAGCAGCTCGGGACTAGCAAAGGGGGGTGAGCAGTTCTTC
TRBD2,TRBV2,TRBJ2-3,.,CASSEFGIGGGEDTQYF,TGTGCCAGCAGTGAATTCGGCATCGGGGGGGGCGAAGATACGCAGTATTTT
TRBD2,TRBV9,TRBJ2-3,.,CASSVVGGGAPGTQYF,TGTGCCAGCAGCGTAGTGGGCGGGGGGGCACCGGGTACGCAGTATTTT
.,TRBV3-1/TRBV3-2,TRBJ1-4,once,CASSRDPAKLFF,TGTGCCAGCAGCCGGGACCCGGCGAAACTGTTTTTT
.,TRBV24-1,TRBJ2-2,.,CATSVGGFNTGELFF,TGTGCCACCAGTGTCGGAGGTTTCAACACCGGGGAGCTGTTTTTT
.,TRBV5-1,TRBJ1-2,.,CASRPGTTNYGYTF,TGCGCCAGCAGACCCGGGACAACTAACTATGGCTACACCTTC
.,TRBV28,TRBJ1-2,.,CASSLGRINYGYTF,TGTGCCAGCAGTTTGGGACGGATAAACTATGGCTACACCTTC
.,TRBV24-1,TRBJ2-5,.,CATSDPTGYETQYF,TGTGCCACCAGTGATCCTACAGGGTATGAAACCCAGTACTTC
.,TRBV12-5,TRBJ1-1,.,CASATGQLNTEAFF,TGTGCTAGTGCCACTGGACAGCTGAACACTGAAGCTTTCTTT
TRBD2,TRBV12-5,TRBJ2-5,.,CASGLVAGVGETQYF,TGTGCTAGTGGTTTGGTAGCGGGGGTCGGAGAGACCCAGTACTTC
TRBD1,TRBV30,TRBJ1-2,.,CAWSAGTDYGYTF,TGTGCCTGGAGTGCCGGGACAGACTATGGCTACACCTTC
.,TRBV16,TRBJ2-7,.,CASSQFRQASYEQYF,TGTGCCAGCAGCCAATTCCGACAGGCGTCCTACGAGCAGTACTTC
.,TRBV2,TRBJ2-1,few,CASSSDEQFF,TGTGCCAGCAGTTCGGATGAGCAGTTCTTC
.,TRBV29-1,TRBJ2-7,once,CSVESGFGYEQYF,TGCAGCGTTGAGTCAGGGTTTGGGTACGAGCAGTACTTC
.,TRBV11-2,TRBJ1-3,.,CASSLDSRGGNTIYF,TGTGCCAGCAGCTTAGATTCTCGAGGAGGAAACACCATATATTTT
.,TRBV30,TRBJ1-2,.,CAWSVKEGEIANYGYTF,TGTGCCTGGAGTGTAAAAGAGGGGGAGATAGCTAACTATGGCTACACCTTC
.,TRBV28,TRBJ1-1,.,CASSLKGRANAEAFF,TGTGCCAGCAGTTTAAAAGGGCGCGCGAACGCTGAAGCTTTCTTT
TRBD2,TRBV6-1,TRBJ2-5,.,CASSDLAGGGETQYF,TGTGCCAGCAGTGATCTAGCGGGGGGGGGAGAGACCCAGTACTTC
TRBD1,TRBV5-6,TRBJ1-1,.,CASTGQDRGITEAFF,TGTGCCAGCACCGGGCAGGACAGGGGCATCACTGAAGCTTTCTTT
TRBD1,TRBV5-1,TRBJ2-7,.,CASSWGQGAYEQYF,TGCGCCAGCAGCTGGGGACAGGGGGCCTACGAGCAGTACTTC
.,TRBV3-1/TRBV3-2,TRBJ2-2,.,CASSQGPGQNTGELFF,TGTGCCAGCAGCCAAGGTCCGGGACAGAACACCGGGGAGCTGTTTTTT
.,TRBV11-3,TRBJ1-1,.,CASSFWSTEAFF,TGTGCCAGCAGCTTTTGGTCAACTGAAGCTTTCTTT
.,TRBV7-2,TRBJ1-6,.,CASSPSGGRLNSPLHF,TGTGCCAGCAGCCCGAGTGGAGGGCGGCTTAATTCACCCCTCCACTTT
TRBD1,TRBV29-1,TRBJ1-2,.,CSAMRTGTNYGYTF,TGCAGCGCTATGAGGACAGGGACAAACTATGGCTACACCTTC
.,TRBV30,TRBJ2-7,.,CAWRADSSYEQYF,TGTGCCTGGAGGGCGGACAGCTCCTACGAGCAGTACTTC
.,TRBV28,TRBJ1-6,.,CASRTRDMPSPLHF,TGTGCCAGCAGGACCCGGGACATGCCGTCGCCCCTCCACTTT
.,TRBV3-1/TRBV3-2,TRBJ1-5,.,CASSQSFGAPQPQHF,TGTGCCAGCAGCCAATCTTTCGGGGCGCCTCAGCCCCAGCATTTT
.,TRBV19,TRBJ2-7,.,CASSMRTPGGEQYF,TGTGCCAGTAGTATGCGGACACCCGGTGGCGAGCAGTACTTC
.,TRBV6-4,TRBJ2-3,few,CASSQSGEYTDTQYF,TGTGCCAGCAGTCAATCGGGGGAATATACAGATACGCAGTATTTT
.,TRBV5-4,TRBJ1-2,once,CASSPNAQLRIGYTF,TGTGCCAGCAGCCCCAACGCCCAGTTGCGGATTGGCTACACCTTC
TRBD1,TRBV18,TRBJ1-6,.,CASSSGTGNNSPLHF,TGTGCCAGCTCATCCGGGACAGGCAATAATTCACCCCTCCACTTT
.,TRBV30,TRBJ1-1,.,CAWSVLDLGIQAFF,TGTGCCTGGAGTGTACTGGACTTGGGCATTCAAGCTTTCTTT
TRBD2,TRBV3-1/TRBV3-2,TRBJ2-1,.,CASSPRTSGGVNEQFF,TGTGCCAGCAGCCCCCGGACTAGCGGGGGGGTCAATGAGCAGTTCTTC
.,TRBV19,TRBJ1-5,.,CASSALRGYGNQPQHF,TGTGCCAGTAGTGCTCTCCGAGGATACGGCAATCAGCCCCAGCATTTT
.,TRBV14,TRBJ1-2,once,CASSQLRSDIYGYTF,TGTGCCAGCAGCCAACTCCGCTCCGACATCTATGGCTACACCTTC
.,TRBV27,TRBJ1-2,.,CASRSHGGARDGYTF,TGTGCCAGCAGGTCACACGGGGGCGCTCGGGATGGCTACACCTTC